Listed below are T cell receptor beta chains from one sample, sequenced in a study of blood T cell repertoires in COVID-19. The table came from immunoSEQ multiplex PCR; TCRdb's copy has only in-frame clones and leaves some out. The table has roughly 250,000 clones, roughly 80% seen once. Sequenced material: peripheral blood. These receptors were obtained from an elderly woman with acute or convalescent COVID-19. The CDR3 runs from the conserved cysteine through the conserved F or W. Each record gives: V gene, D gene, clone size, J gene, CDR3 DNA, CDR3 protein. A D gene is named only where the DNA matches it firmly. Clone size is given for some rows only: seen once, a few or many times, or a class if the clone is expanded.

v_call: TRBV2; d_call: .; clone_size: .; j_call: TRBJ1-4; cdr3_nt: TGTGCCACGACCCGGAGGACCGAAGGGAAACTGTTTTTT; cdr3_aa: CATTRRTEGKLFF
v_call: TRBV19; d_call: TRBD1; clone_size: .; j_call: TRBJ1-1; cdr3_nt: TGTGCCAGTCGGGATACAGGGGTGATGAACACTGAAGCTTTCTTT; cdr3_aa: CASRDTGVMNTEAFF
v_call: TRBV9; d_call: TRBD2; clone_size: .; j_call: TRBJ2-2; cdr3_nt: TGTGCCAGCACGACTAGCGGGAACACCGGGGAGCTGTTTTTT; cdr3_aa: CASTTSGNTGELFF
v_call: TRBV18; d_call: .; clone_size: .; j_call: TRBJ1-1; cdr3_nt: TGTGCCAGCTCACCGATAGAGGGGACACCGAACACTGAAGCTTTCTTT; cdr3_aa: CASSPIEGTPNTEAFF
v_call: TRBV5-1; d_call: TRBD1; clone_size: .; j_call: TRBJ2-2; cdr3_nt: TGCGCCAGCAGCTATTATCAGGGGGCGCGGGGCACCGGGGAGCTGTTTTTT; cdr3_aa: CASSYYQGARGTGELFF
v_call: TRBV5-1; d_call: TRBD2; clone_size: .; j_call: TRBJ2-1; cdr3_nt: TGCGCCAGCAGCATTGGACTAGCGGGGGATACCTACAATGAGCAGTTCTTC; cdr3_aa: CASSIGLAGDTYNEQFF
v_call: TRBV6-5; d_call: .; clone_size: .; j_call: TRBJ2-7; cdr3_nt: TGTGCCAGCAGCACAGCCTCACGGTACGAGCAGTACTTC; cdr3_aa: CASSTASRYEQYF
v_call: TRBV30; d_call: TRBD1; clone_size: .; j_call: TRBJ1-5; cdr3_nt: TGTGCCTGGAGTGCCTCAAACGTCCGGGACAGGGGGCTTCAGCCCCAGCATTTT; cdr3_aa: CAWSASNVRDRGLQPQHF
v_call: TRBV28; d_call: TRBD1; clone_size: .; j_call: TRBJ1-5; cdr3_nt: TGTGCCAGCAGTTCGGGACAGGGGGATCAGCCCCAGCATTTT; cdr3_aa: CASSSGQGDQPQHF
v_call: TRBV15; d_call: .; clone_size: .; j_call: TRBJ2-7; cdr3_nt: TGTGCCACCAGCAGTGAGTTAGCCTCCTACGAGCAGTACTTC; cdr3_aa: CATSSELASYEQYF
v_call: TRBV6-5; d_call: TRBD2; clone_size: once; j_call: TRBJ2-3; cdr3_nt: TGTGCCAGCAGAACTAGCGGCGCAGATACGCAGTATTTT; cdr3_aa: CASRTSGADTQYF
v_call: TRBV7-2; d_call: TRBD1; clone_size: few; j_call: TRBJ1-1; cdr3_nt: TGTGCCAGCAGCTTAGCGGGGACAGCCAACACTGAAGCTTTCTTT; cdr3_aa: CASSLAGTANTEAFF
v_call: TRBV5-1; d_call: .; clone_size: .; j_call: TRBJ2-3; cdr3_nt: TGCGCCAGCAGCTTGGCCGTAGCACTAAGCACAGATACGCAGTATTTT; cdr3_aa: CASSLAVALSTDTQYF
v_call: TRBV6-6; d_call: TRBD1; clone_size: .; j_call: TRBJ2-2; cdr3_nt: TGTGCCAGCAGTTTGGACAGGATGTACACCGGGGAGCTGTTTTTT; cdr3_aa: CASSLDRMYTGELFF
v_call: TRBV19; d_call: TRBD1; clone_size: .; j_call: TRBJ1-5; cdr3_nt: TGTGCCAGTAGTGCCTCGGACAGGGGGAAAAGCAATCAGCCCCAGCATTTT; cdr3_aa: CASSASDRGKSNQPQHF
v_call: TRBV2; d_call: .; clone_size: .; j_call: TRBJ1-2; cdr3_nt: TGTGCCAGCACTCAGGACTTCAATTATGGCTACACCTTC; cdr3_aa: CASTQDFNYGYTF